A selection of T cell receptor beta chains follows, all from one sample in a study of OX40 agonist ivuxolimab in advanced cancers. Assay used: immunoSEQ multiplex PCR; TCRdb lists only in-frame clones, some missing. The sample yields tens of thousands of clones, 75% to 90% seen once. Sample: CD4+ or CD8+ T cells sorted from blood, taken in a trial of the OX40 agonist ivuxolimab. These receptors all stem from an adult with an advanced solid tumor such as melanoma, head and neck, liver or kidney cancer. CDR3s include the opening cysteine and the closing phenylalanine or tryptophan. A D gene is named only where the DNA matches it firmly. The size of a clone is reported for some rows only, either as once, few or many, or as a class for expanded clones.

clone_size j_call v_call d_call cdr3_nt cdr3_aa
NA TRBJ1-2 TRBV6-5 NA TGTGCCACCCGAGGGGGGAACTATGGCTACACCTTC CATRGGNYGYTF
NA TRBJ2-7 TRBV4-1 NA TGCGCCAGCAGCCAAGGGGGCTTTTACGAGCAGTACTTC CASSQGGFYEQYF
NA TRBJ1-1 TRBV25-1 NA TGTGCCAGCAGCGGGGTGGGAACTGAAGCTTTCTTT CASSGVGTEAFF
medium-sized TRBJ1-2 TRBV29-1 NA TGCAGCTTGACCATGGGGGACTATGGCTACACCTTC CSLTMGDYGYTF
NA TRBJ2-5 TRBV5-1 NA TGCGCCAGCCTTGACGCGGCCGAGACCCAGTACTTC CASLDAAETQYF
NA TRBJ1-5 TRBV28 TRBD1 TGTGCCAGCGGCCTAGGGGGCGATAGCAATCAGCCCCAGCATTTT CASGLGGDSNQPQHF
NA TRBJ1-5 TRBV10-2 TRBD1 TGCGCCAGCAGTGAGGTGGGACAGGGATTCAATCAGCCCCAGCATTTT CASSEVGQGFNQPQHF
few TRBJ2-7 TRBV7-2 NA TGTGCCAGCAGCCCAGCTATAGGGGGGGGAACTTTCTACGAGCAGTACTTC CASSPAIGGGTFYEQYF
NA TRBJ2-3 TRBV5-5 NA TGTGCCAGCAGTAGGGGACAAGACACAGATACGCAGTATTTT CASSRGQDTDTQYF
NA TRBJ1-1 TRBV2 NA TGTGCCAGCAGTACTAGACCCCCAGGGTGGGACACTGAAGCTTTCTTT CASSTRPPGWDTEAFF
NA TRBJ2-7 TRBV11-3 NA TGTGCCAGCAGCTTAGGCCCGATTTCCTACGAGCAGTACTTC CASSLGPISYEQYF
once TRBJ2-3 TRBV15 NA TGTGCCACCAGCAGTTCGGGGGACGGGGCAGATACGCAGTATTTT CATSSSGDGADTQYF
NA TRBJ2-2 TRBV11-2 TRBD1 TGTGCCAGCAGCTTGGACAGGAAGACCGGGGAGCTGTTTTTT CASSLDRKTGELFF
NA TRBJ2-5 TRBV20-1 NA TGCAGTGCTAGGGTTAGGGGGACCCAGTACTTC CSARVRGTQYF
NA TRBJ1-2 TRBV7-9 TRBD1 TGTGCCAGCAGCTCGACAGGGTATGGCTACACCTTC CASSSTGYGYTF
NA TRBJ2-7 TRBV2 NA TGTGCCAGCAAGGGCGAGGGCTCCGAGCAGTACTTC CASKGEGSEQYF
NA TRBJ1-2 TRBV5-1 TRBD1 TGCGCCAGCAGCTCTTTAGGACAGGGGGGACACGGCTACACCTTC CASSSLGQGGHGYTF
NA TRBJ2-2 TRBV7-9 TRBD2 TGTGCCAGCAGCTCGCCAGCGGGAGGGCCATCTGGGGAGCTGTTTTTT CASSSPAGGPSGELFF
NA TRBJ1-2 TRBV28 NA TGTGCCAGCAGTCGTGTCGATGGCTACACCTTC CASSRVDGYTF
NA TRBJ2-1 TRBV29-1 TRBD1 TGCAGCGGGTCCGGGACAGGGTCCTACAATGAGCAGTTCTTC CSGSGTGSYNEQFF
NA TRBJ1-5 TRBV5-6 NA TGTGCCAGCAGCTTGGATCTGGGCCAGCCCCAGCATTTT CASSLDLGQPQHF
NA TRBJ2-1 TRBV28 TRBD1 TGTGCCAGCAGTTTAGTACAGGGGAAAAATGAGCAGTTCTTC CASSLVQGKNEQFF
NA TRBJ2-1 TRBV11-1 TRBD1 TGTGCCAGCAGCAAAGGACAGGGTGGTACCTACAATGAGCAGTTCTTC CASSKGQGGTYNEQFF
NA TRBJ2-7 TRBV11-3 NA TGTGCCAGCAGCCCGAGGGGAGGTTCCGAGCAGTACTTC CASSPRGGSEQYF
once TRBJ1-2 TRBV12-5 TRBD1 TGTGCTAGTGGTTTGGGACAGGGGTATGGCTACACCTTC CASGLGQGYGYTF
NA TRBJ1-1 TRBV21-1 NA TGTGCCAGCAGCTACCTTATACCGGGTTCCCGATCCGAAGCTTTCTTT CASSYLIPGSRSEAFF
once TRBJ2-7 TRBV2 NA TGTGCCAGCAGTGAAGTTCAACAGACTCGGTACGAGCAGTACTTC CASSEVQQTRYEQYF
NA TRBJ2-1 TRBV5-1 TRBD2 TGCGCCAGCAGCTTACTAGCGGGTACGCTCTTTGGGTCCTACAATGAGCAGTTCTTC CASSLLAGTLFGSYNEQFF
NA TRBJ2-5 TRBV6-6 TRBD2 TGTGCCAGCAATTCGGGGAGGGACGGAGAGACCCAGTACTTC CASNSGRDGETQYF
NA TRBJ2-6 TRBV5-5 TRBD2 TGTGCCAGCAGCTTGGACGGGGGGATCAAGACTGGGGCCAACGTCCTGACTTTC CASSLDGGIKTGANVLTF
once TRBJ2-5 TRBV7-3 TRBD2 TGTGCCAGCAGCTCCGGACTAGCGGGAGGGGAGACCCAGTACTTC CASSSGLAGGETQYF
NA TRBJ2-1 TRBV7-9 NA TGTGCCAGCAGCTTATTATCCTGGGATGAGCAGTTCTTC CASSLLSWDEQFF
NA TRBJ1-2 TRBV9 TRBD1 TGTGCCAGCAGCGCCCAACTACAGGGGGCGACTAACTATGGCTACACCTTC CASSAQLQGATNYGYTF
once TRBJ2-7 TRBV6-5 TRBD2 TGTGCCAGCTTGCGGACTAGCGGGTTCTACGAGCAGTACTTC CASLRTSGFYEQYF
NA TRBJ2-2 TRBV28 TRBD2 TGTGCCAGCAGTTACCGGGACTACAACACCGGGGAGCTGTTTTTT CASSYRDYNTGELFF
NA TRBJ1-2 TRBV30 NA TGTGCCTGGAGTGAGGGTGACAGTCCCTACACCTTC CAWSEGDSPYTF
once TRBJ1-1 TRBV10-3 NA TGTGCCATCAGTAGGTCGAACACTGAAGCTTTCTTT CAISRSNTEAFF
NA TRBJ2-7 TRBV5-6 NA TGTGCCAGCAGCTTGCCGGGACCGAACTCCTACGAGCAGTACTTC CASSLPGPNSYEQYF
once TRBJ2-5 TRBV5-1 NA TGCGCCAGCACGGGGAAGGGACAAGAGACCCAGTACTTC CASTGKGQETQYF
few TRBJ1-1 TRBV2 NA TGTGCCAGCAGTGTCGAGAACACTGAAGCTTTCTTT CASSVENTEAFF
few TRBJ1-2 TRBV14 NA TGTGCCAGCTCTCCCGGGGACTATGGCTACACCTTC CASSPGDYGYTF
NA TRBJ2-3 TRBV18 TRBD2 TGTGCCAGCTCCCCTCTTTGGGGGGGGGCAGATACGCAGTATTTT CASSPLWGGADTQYF
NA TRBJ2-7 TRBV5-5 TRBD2 TGTGCCAGCAGCACGCACGGGGGGGCCTACGAGCAGTACTTC CASSTHGGAYEQYF
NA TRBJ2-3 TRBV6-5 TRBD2 TGTGCCAGCAGTTACGTAGCGGGAGCTAAGGATACGCAGTATTTT CASSYVAGAKDTQYF
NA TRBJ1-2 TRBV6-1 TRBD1 TGTGCCAGCAGAGATCGAACAGGGGGCGTTGGCTACACCTTC CASRDRTGGVGYTF
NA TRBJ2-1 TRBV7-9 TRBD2 TGTGCCAGCAGCGCGGGGGATTACGATGAGCAGTTCTTC CASSAGDYDEQFF
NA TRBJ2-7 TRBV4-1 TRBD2 TGCGCCAGCAGCCAAGATTCGGCGGGAGGCTACGAGCAGTACTTC CASSQDSAGGYEQYF
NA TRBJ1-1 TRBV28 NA TGTGCCAGCACCCGACCTATAACAGGTGAAGCTTTCTTT CASTRPITGEAFF
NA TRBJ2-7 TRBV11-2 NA TGTGCCAGCAGATCCCAAGCGTCTCAGCAGTACTTC CASRSQASQQYF
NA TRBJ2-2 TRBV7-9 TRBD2 TGTGCCAGCAGCCCAGCGGCTAGCGGGAGTACCGGGGAGCTGTTTTTT CASSPAASGSTGELFF
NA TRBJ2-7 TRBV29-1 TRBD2 TGCAGCGTTGAAGAGTCCGGGACTAGCGGTTACGAGCAGTACTTC CSVEESGTSGYEQYF